The sequence of this TCR beta chain was determined in a study of human T cells and chemical hapten exposure. Study in general: Women made up most patients, who had alopecia areata, totalis or universalis. Per-sample variation in TCR yield stemmed mainly from small pooled library volume differences. General study points: Sensitization with DPC brought no change to TCRs above 1 in 1000 in frequency.

As for this clonotype: Its antigen is not identified.

TCRdb analysed the RACE reads with MiXCR anew, one entry per CDR3 protein. The sample includes hundreds of thousands of distinct CDR3 sequences, under 6.5% of them seen just once. V lost 6 bases to trimming and J lost 8 bases; unmatched junction nucleotides: 15. The CDR3 has 15 residues. The V gene's germline CDR1 is DFQATT and CDR2 SNEGSKA (reference sequence). Time point noted: patch test 2, 6 weeks after DPC sensitization. Treatment given: therapeutic diphenylcyclopropenone sensitization with weekly scalp DPC. This specimen consisted of whole blood, obtained in connection with sensitization to the hapten diphenylcyclopropenone (DPC). This TCR was sampled from a woman under 30 with alopecia areata. Some clones in this sample may be carry-over from other donors' samples. The chain combines TRBV20-1 with TRBJ2-1; 8 bases are shared with TRBD1. CDR3 coding DNA: TGCAGTGCCGAACGTCGGGACAGGCTTACGGATGAGCAGTTCTTC. It translates to CSAERRDRLTDEQFF.